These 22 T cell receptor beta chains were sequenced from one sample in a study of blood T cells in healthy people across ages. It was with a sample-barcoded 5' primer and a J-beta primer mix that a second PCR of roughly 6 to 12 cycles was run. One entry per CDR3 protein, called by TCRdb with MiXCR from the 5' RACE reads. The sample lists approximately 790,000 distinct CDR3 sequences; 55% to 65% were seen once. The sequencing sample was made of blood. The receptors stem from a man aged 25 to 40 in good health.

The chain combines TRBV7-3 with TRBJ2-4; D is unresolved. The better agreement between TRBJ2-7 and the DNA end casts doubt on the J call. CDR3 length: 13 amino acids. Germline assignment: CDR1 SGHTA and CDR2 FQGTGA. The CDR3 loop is CASIMDRVHEQYF. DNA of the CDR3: TGTGCCAGCATCATGGACCGGGTACACGAGCAGTACTTC.

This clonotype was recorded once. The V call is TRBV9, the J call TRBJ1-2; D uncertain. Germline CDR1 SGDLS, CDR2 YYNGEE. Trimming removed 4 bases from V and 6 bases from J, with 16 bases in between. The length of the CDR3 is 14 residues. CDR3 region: CASSPDIAMDGYTF. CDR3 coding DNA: TGTGCCAGCAGCCCCGATATTGCGATGGATGGCTACACCTTC.

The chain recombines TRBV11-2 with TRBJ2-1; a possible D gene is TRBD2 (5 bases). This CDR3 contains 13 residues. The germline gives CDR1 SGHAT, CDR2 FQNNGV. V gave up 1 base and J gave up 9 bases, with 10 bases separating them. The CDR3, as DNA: TGTGCCAGCAGCTTAGGGCCGCGGGCTGAGCAGTTCTTC. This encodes CASSLGPRAEQFF.

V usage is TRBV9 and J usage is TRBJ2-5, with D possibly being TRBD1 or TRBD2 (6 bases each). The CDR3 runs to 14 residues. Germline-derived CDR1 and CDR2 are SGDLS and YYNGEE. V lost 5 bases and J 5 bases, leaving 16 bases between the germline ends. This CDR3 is CASSRGGLEETQYF. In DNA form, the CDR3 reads TGTGCCAGCAGTCGAGGGGGGTTGGAGGAGACCCAGTACTTC. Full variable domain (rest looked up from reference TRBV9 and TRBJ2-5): DSGVTQTPKHLITATGQRVTLRCSPRSGDLSVYWYQQSLDQGLQFLIQYYNGEERAKGNILERFSAQQFPDLHSELNLSSLELGDSALYFCASSRGGLEETQYFGPGTRLLVL.

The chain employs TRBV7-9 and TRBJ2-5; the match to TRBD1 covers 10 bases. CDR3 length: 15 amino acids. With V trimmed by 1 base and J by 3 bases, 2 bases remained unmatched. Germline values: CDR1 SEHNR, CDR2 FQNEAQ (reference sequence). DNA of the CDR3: TGTGCCAGCAGCTTAGGGGACAGGGGAAAAGAGACCCAGTACTTC. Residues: CASSLGDRGKETQYF.

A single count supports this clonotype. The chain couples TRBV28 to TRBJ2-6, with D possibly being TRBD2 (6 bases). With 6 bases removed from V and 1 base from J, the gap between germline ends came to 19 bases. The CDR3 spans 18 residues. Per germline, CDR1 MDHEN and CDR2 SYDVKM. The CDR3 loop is CASSEGGMTVSGANVLTF. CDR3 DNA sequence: TGTGCCAGCAGCGAGGGCGGGATGACGGTGTCTGGGGCCAACGTCCTGACTTTC.

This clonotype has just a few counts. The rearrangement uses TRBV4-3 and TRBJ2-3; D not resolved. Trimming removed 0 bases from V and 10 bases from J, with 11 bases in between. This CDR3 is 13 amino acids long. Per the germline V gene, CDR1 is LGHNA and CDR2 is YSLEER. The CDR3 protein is CASSQEVSAAQYF. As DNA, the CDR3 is TGCGCCAGCAGCCAAGAGGTGTCGGCGGCGCAGTATTTT.

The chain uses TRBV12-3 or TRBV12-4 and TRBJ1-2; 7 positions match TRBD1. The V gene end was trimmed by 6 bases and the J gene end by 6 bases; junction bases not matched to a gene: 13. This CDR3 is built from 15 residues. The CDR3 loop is CASRSTGEAINGYTF. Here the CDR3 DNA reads TGTGCCAGCAGATCCACAGGGGAAGCGATCAATGGCTACACCTTC.

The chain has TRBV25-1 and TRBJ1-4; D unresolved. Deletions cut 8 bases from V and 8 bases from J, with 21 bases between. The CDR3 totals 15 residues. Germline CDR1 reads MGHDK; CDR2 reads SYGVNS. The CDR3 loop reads CASPPEGSLGEKLFF. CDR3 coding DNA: TGTGCCAGCCCTCCGGAGGGCAGCTTAGGGGAAAAACTGTTTTTT. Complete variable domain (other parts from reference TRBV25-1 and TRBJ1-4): EADIYQTPRYLVIGTGKKITLECSQTMGHDKMYWYQQDPGMELHLIHYSYGVNSTEKGDLSSESTVSRIRTEHFPLTLESARPSHTSQYLCASPPEGSLGEKLFFGSGTQLSVL.

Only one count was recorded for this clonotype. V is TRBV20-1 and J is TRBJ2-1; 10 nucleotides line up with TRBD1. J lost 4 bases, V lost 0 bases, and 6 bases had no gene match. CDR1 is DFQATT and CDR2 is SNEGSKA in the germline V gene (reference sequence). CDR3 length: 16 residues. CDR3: CSARDSGTGDYNEQFF. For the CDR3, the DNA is TGCAGTGCTAGAGATTCCGGGACAGGGGATTACAATGAGCAGTTCTTC.

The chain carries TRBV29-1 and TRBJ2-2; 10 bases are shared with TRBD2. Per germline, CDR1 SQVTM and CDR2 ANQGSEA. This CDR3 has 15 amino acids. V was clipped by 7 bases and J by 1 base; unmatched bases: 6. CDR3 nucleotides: TGCAGCGCTAAAACTAGCGGGGAGAACACCGGGGAGCTGTTTTTT. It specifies CSAKTSGENTGELFF.

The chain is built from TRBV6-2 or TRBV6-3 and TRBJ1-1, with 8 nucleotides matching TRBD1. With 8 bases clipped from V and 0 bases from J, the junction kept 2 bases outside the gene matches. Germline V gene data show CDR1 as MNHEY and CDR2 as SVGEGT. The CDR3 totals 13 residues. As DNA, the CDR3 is TGTGCCAGCTGGACAGGGTTGAACACTGAAGCTTTCTTT. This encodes CASWTGLNTEAFF.

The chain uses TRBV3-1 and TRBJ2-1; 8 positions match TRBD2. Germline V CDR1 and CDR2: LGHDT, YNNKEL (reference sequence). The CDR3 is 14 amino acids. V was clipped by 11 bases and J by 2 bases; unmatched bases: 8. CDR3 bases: TGTGCCGACCAGACGGGGGGGGCCTACAATGAGCAGTTCTTC. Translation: CADQTGGAYNEQFF.

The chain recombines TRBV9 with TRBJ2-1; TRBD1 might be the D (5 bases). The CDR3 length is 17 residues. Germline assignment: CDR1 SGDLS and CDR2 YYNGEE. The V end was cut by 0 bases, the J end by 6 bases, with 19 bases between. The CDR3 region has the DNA TGTGCCAGCAGCGTAGCAGGGATAGGCCTTCAGTCCAATGAGCAGTTCTTC. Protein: CASSVAGIGLQSNEQFF. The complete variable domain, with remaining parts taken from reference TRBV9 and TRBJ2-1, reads DSGVTQTPKHLITATGQRVTLRCSPRSGDLSVYWYQQSLDQGLQFLIQYYNGEERAKGNILERFSAQQFPDLHSELNLSSLELGDSALYFCASSVAGIGLQSNEQFFGPGTRLTVL.

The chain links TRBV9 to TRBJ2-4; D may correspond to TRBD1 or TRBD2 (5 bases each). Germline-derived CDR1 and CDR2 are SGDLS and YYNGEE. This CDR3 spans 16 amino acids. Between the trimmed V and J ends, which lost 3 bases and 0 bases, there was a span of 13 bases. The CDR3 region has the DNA TGTGCCAGCAGCGAGGGACCAGTTCTAGCCAAAAACATTCAGTACTTC. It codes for CASSEGPVLAKNIQYF.

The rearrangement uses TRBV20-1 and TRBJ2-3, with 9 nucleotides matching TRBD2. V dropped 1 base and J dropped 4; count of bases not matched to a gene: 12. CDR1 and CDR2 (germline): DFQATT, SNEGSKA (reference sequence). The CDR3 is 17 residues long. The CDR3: CSARGGSAGGPADTQYF. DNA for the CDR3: TGCAGTGCTAGAGGCGGCTCGGCGGGGGGGCCGGCAGATACGCAGTATTTT.

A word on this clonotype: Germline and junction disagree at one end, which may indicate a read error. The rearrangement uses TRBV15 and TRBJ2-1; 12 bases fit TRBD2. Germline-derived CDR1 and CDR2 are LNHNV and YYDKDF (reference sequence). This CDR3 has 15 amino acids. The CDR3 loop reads CASSRALAGGNEQFF. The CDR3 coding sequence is TGTGCCAGCAGCAGAGCTCTAGCGGGAGGGAATGAGCAGTTCTTC.

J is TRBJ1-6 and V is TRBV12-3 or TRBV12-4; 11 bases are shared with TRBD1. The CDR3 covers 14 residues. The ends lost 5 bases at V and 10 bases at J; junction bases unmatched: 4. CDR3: CASSADRGQSPLHF. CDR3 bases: TGTGCCAGCAGTGCGGACAGGGGGCAATCACCCCTCCACTTT.

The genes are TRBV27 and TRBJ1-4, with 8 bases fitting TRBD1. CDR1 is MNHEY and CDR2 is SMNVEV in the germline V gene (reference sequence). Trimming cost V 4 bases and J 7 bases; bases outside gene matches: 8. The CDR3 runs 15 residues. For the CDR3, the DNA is TGTGCCAGCAGTTCGACAGGGGCCGTTCGTGAAAAACTGTTTTTT. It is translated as CASSSTGAVREKLFF.

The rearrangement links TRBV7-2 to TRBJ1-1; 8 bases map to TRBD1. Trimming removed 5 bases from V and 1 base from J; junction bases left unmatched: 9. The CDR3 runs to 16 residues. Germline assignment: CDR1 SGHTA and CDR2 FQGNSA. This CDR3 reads CASSRDRGLGNTEAFF. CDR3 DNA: TGTGCCAGCAGCCGAGACAGGGGCCTGGGGAACACTGAAGCTTTCTTT.

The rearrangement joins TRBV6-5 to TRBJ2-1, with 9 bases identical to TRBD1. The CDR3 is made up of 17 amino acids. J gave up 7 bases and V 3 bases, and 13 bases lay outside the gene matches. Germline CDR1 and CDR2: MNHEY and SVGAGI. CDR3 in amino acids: CASSYSFPGQGRNEQFF. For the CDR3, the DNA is TGTGCCAGCAGTTATTCTTTCCCGGGACAGGGTAGGAATGAGCAGTTCTTC.

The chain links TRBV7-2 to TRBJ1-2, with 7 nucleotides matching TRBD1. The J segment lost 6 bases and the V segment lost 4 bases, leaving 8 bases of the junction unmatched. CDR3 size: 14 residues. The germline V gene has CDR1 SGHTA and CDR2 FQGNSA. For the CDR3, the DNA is TGTGCCAGCAGCTGGGCCGGGCAGGGGGATGGCTACACCTTC. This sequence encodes CASSWAGQGDGYTF.